This entry describes one T cell receptor beta chain. As yet, its antigen is unknown. This sample was taken from a study of blood T cells in healthy people across ages. Points from the study as a whole: With naive T cell percentage, TCR beta diversity showed a strong correlation.

Looked up from germline, CDR1 is MNHEY and CDR2 is SVGAGI. The CDR3 extends over 14 amino acids. Primers used in a second PCR of about 6 to 11 cycles were a sample-barcoded 5' primer and a J-beta primer mix. Using its own MiXCR run on the 5' RACE reads, TCRdb lists one record per CDR3 protein. The sample has fewer than 800,000 distinct CDR3 sequences, around 25% seen once; the top ten hold 9.4%. The sample was also linked to a second study, of T cells of mothers and their children. That publication notes: Nine systemically healthy Caucasian donors: three mothers, six children.

The chain joins TRBV6-5 to TRBJ2-5, with 8 bases identical to TRBD2. TRBJ2-1 explains the end of the DNA better; the J call may be wrong. The sample consisted of blood. The clonotype was recovered from a boy under 18 in good health. The DNA of the CDR3 is TGTGCCAGCAGTTACTTTCTGAGCGGGAGCGGGCAGTTCTTC. Its protein is CASSYFLSGSGQFF.